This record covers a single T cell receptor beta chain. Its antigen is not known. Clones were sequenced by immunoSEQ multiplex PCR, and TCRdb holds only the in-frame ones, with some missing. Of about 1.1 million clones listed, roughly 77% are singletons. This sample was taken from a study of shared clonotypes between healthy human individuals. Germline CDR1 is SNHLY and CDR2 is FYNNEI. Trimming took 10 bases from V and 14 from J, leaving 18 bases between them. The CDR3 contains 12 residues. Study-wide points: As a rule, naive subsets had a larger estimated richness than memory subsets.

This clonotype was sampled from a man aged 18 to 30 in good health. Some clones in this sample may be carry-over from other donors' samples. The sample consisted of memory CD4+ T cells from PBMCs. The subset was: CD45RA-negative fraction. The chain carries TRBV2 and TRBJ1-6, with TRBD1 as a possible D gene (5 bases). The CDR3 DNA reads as TGTGCCACACGGGACCGCATTGTATCCCTCCACTTT. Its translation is CATRDRIVSLHF.